The present T cell receptor (beta chain) was sequenced within a study of T cells in Graves' hyperthyroidism and ophthalmopathy. The germline gives CDR1 LNHDA, CDR2 SQIVND (reference sequence). The CDR3 has 17 residues. Trimming took off 6 bases at V and 0 bases at J, with 17 bases between the two ends. Researchers took RNA transcripts and amplified the TCR beta CDR3 regions from them. When the TCR CDR3 underwent first-round RT-PCR, the HTBI primer set was used. One entry per CDR3 protein results from TCRdb running MiXCR on the multiplex PCR reads. The profile covers fewer than 900,000 distinct CDR3 sequences, with roughly 20% appearing a single time and approximately 15% taken by the ten largest.

The genes are TRBV19 and TRBJ2-2, with unresolved D. This TCR was recovered from a woman between 45 and 65 years old with Graves' hyperthyroidism that later progressed to Graves' ophthalmopathy. Sequences were obtained from blood. The CDR3 reads CASRHGRYSANTGELFF. For the CDR3, the DNA is TGTGCCAGTAGACACGGACGGTACAGCGCGAACACCGGGGAGCTGTTTTTT. Drawing the rest from reference TRBV19 and TRBJ2-2, the complete variable domain is DGGITQSPKYLFRKEGQNVTLSCEQNLNHDAMYWYRQDPGQGLRLIYYSQIVNDFQKGDIAEGYSVSREKKESFPLTVTSAQKNPTAFYLCASRHGRYSANTGELFFGEGSRLTVL.